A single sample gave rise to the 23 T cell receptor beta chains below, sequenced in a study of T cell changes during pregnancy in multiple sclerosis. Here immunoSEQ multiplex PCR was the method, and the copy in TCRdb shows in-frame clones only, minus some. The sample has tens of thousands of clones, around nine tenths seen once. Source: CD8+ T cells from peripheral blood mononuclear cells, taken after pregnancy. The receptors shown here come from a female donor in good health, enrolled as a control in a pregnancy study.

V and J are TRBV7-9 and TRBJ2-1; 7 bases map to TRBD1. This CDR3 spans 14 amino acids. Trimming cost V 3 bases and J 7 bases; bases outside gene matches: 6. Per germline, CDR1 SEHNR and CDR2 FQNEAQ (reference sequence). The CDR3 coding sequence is TGTGCCAGCAGCTTCCACAGGGGAGTGAATGAGCAGTTCTTC. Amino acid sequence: CASSFHRGVNEQFF.

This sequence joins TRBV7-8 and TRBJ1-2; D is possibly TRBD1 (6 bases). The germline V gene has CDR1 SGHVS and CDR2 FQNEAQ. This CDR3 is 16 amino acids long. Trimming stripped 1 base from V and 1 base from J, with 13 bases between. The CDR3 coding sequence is TGTGCCAGCAGCTTAGAACGGACAGTTTTTAACTATGGCTACACCTTC. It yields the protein CASSLERTVFNYGYTF.

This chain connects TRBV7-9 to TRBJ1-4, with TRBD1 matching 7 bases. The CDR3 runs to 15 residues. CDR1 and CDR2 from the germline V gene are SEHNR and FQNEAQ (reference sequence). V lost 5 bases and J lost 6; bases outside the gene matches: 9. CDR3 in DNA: TGTGCCAGCAGCGCGACAGGGTTGAGCGATGAAAAACTGTTTTTT. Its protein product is CASSATGLSDEKLFF.

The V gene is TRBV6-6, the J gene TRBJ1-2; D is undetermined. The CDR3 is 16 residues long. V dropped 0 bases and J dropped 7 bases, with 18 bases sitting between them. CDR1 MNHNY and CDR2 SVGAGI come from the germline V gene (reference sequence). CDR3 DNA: TGTGCCAGCAGTTACTCGTCGGGCCTAGAGCGGGGTGGCTACACCTTC. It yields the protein CASSYSSGLERGGYTF.

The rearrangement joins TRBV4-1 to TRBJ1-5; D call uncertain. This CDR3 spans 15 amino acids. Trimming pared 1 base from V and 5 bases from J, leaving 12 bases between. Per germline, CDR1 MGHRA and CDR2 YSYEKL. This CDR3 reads CASSQGFPGDQPQHF. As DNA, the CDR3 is TGCGCCAGCAGCCAAGGATTTCCAGGCGATCAGCCCCAGCATTTT.

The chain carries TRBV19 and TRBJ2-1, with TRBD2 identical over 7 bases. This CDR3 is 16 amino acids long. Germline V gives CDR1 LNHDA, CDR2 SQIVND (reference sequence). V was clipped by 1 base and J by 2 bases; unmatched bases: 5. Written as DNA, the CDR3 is TGTGCCAGTAGTATAGCGGGGGGTTCCGCCTACAATGAGCAGTTCTTC. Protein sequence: CASSIAGGSAYNEQFF.

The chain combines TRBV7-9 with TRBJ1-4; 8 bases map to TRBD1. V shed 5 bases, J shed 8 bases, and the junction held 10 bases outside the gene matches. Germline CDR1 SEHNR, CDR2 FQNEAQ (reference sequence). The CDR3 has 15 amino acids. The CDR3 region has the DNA TGTGCCAGCAGCCCCCCGGCGACAGGGGAAGAAAAACTGTTTTTT. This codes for CASSPPATGEEKLFF.

The CDR3 here is CASSAPTSMTGVSSYNEQFF. DNA of the CDR3: TGTGCCAGCAGCGCCCCAACCTCAATGACAGGGGTAAGCTCCTACAATGAGCAGTTCTTC. The chain links TRBV9 to TRBJ2-1; TRBD1 matches at 8 bases. Trimming cost V 3 bases and J 0 bases; bases outside gene matches: 17. This CDR3 contains 20 residues. Looked up from germline, CDR1 is SGDLS and CDR2 is YYNGEE. The full variable domain, in which reference TRBV9 and TRBJ2-1 provide the parts outside the CDR3, is DSGVTQTPKHLITATGQRVTLRCSPRSGDLSVYWYQQSLDQGLQFLIQYYNGEERAKGNILERFSAQQFPDLHSELNLSSLELGDSALYFCASSAPTSMTGVSSYNEQFFGPGTRLTVL.

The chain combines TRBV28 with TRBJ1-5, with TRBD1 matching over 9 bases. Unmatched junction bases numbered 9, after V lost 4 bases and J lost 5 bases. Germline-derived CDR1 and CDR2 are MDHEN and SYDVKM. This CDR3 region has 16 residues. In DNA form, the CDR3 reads TGTGCCAGCAGTTCACCGGGACAGGGACTACATCAGCCCCAGCATTTT. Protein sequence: CASSSPGQGLHQPQHF.

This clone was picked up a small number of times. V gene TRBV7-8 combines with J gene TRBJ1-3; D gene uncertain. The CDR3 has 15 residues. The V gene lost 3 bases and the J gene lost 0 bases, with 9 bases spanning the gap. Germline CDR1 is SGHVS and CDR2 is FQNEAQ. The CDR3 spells CASSLIPGSGNTIYF. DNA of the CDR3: TGTGCCAGCAGCTTGATTCCGGGCTCTGGAAACACCATATATTTT.

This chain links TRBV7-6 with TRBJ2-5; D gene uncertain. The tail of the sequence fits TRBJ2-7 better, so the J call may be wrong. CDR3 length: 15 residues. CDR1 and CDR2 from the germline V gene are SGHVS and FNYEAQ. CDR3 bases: TGTGCCAGCAGCTTAGGGGCTGGCTATTCCTACGAGCAGTACTTC. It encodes CASSLGAGYSYEQYF.

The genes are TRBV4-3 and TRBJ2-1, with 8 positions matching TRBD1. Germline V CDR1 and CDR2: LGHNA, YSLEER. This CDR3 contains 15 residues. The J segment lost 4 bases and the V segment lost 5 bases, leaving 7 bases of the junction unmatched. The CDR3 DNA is TGCGCCAGCAGCACCCGACAGGGGCTGTACAATGAGCAGTTCTTC. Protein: CASSTRQGLYNEQFF.

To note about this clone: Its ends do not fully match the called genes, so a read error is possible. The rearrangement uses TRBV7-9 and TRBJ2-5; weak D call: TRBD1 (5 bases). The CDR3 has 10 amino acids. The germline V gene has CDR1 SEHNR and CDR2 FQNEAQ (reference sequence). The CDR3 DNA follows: TGTGCCAGCAGCTTGGACACCCCGCACTTC. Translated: CASSLDTPHF.

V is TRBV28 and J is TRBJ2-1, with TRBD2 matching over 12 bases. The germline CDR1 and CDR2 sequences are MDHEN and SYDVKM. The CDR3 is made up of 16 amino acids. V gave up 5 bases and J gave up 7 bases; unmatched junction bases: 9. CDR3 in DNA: TGTGCCAGCAGTCTCGGGACTAGCGGGTTGGGAAATGAGCAGTTCTTC. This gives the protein CASSLGTSGLGNEQFF.

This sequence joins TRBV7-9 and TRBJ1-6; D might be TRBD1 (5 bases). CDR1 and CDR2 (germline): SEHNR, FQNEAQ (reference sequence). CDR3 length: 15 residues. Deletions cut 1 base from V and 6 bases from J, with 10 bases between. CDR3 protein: CASSLVLGANSPLHF. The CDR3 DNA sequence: TGTGCCAGCAGCTTAGTATTAGGGGCTAATTCACCCCTCCACTTT.

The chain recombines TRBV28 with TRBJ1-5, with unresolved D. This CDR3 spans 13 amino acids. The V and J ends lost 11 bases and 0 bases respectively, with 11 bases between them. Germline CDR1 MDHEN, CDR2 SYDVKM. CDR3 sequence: CAAGAYSNQPQHF. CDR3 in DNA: TGTGCCGCGGGAGCTTATAGCAATCAGCCCCAGCATTTT.

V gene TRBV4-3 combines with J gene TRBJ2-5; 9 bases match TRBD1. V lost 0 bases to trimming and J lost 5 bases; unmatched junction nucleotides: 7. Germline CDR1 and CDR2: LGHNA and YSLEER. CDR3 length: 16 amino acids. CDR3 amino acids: CASSQDEWTGDETQYF. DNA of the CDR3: TGCGCCAGCAGCCAAGACGAATGGACAGGGGACGAGACCCAGTACTTC.

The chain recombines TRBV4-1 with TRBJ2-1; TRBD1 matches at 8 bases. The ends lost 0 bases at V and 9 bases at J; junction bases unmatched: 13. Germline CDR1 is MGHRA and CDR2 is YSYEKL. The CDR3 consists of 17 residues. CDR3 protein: CASSQDSIGQGSREQFF. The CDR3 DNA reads TGCGCCAGCAGCCAAGATAGTATAGGACAGGGATCTCGTGAGCAGTTCTTC.

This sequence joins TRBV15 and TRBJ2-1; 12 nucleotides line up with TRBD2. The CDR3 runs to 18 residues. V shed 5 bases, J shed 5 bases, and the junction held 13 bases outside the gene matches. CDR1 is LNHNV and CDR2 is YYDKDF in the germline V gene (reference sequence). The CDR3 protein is CATSGSSGGAKYDNEQFF. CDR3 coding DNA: TGTGCCACCAGCGGATCTAGCGGGGGGGCCAAGTACGACAATGAGCAGTTCTTC.

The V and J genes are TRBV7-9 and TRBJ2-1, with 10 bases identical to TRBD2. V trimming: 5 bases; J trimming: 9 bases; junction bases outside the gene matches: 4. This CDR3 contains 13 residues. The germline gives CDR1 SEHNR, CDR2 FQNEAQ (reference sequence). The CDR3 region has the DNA TGTGCCAGCAGCCCTAGCGGGGGCACTGAGCAGTTCTTC. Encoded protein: CASSPSGGTEQFF.

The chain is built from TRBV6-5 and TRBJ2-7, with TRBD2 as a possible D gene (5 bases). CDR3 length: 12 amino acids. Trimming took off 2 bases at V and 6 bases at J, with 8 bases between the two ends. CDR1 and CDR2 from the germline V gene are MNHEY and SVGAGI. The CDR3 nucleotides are TGTGCCAGCAGTTACGTAGGAGGCGAGCAGTACTTC. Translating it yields CASSYVGGEQYF.

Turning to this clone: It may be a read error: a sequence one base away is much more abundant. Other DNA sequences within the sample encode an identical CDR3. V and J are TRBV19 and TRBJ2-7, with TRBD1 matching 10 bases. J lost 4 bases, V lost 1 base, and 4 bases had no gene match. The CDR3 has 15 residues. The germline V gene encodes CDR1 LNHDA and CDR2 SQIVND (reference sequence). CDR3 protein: CASSIARDRGYEQYF. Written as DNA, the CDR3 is TGTGCCAGTAGTATAGCCCGGGACAGGGGATACGAGCAGTACTTC. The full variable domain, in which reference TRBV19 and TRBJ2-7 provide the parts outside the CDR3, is DGGITQSPKYLFRKEGQNVTLSCEQNLNHDAMYWYRQDPGQGLRLIYYSQIVNDFQKGDIAEGYSVSREKKESFPLTVTSAQKNPTAFYLCASSIARDRGYEQYFGPGTRLTVT.

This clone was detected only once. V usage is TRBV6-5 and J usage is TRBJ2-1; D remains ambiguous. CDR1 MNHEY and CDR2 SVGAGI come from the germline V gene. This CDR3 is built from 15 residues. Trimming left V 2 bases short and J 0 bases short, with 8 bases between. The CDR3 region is CASSYGQNSYNEQFF. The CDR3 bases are TGTGCCAGCAGTTACGGTCAGAACTCCTACAATGAGCAGTTCTTC.